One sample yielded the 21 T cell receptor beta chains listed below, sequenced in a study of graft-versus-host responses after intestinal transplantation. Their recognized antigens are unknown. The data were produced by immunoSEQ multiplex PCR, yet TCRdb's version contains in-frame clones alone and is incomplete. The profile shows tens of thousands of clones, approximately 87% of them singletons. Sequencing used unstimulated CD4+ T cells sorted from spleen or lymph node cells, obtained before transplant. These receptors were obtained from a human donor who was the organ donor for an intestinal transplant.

CDR3 nucleotide sequence: TGTGCCAGCAGTGACCCAGGGGGGATCAGGAGCAATCAGCCCCAGCATTTT. It codes for CASSDPGGIRSNQPQHF. V is TRBV6-4 and J is TRBJ1-5; 7 positions match TRBD1. This CDR3 is built from 17 residues. Germline V gene lookup returns CDR1 MRHNA and CDR2 SNTAGT. The V and J ends lost 2 bases and 1 base, in that order; junction bases with no gene match: 8.

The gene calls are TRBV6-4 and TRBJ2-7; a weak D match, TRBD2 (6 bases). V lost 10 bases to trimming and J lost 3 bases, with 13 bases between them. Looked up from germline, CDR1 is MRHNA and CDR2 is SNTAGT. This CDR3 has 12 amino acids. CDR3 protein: CATNRRDYEQYV. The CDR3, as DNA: TGTGCCACCAACAGGAGGGACTACGAGCAGTACGTC.

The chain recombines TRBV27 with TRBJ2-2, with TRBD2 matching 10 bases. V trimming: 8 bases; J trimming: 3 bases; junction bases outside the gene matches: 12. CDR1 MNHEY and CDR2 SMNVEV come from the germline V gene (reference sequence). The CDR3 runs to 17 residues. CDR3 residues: CASRLYRTSGYTGELFF. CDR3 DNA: TGTGCCAGCCGCTTATATCGGACTAGCGGCTACACCGGGGAGCTGTTTTTT.

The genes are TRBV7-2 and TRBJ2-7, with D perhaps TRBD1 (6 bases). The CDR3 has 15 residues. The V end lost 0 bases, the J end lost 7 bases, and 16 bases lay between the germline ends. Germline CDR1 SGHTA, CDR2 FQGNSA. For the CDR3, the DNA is TGTGCCAGCAGCTTAGCCCGGGACACGCCGAGGGAGCAGTACGTC. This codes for CASSLARDTPREQYV.

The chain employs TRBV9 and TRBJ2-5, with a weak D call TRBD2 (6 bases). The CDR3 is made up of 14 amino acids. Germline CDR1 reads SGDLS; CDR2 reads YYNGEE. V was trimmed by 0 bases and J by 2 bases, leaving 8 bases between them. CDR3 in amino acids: CASSVARGQETQYF. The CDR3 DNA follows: TGTGCCAGCAGCGTAGCTCGGGGGCAAGAGACCCAGTACTTC. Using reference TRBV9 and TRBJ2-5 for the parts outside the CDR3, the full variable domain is DSGVTQTPKHLITATGQRVTLRCSPRSGDLSVYWYQQSLDQGLQFLIQYYNGEERAKGNILERFSAQQFPDLHSELNLSSLELGDSALYFCASSVARGQETQYFGPGTRLLVL.

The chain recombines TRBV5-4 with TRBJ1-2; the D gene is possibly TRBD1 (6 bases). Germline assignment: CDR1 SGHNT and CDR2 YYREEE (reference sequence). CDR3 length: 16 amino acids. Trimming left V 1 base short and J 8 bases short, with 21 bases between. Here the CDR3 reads CASSLPVSGASGGYTF. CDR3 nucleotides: TGTGCCAGCAGCTTGCCTGTTTCAGGGGCTTCTGGGGGCTACACCTTC.

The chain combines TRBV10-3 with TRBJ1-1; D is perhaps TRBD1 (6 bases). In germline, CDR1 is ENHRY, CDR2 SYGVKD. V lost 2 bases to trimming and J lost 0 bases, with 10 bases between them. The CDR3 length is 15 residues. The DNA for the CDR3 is TGTGCCATCAGTGAGAGGGGGTCAATGAACACTGAAGCTTTCTTT. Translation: CAISERGSMNTEAFF.

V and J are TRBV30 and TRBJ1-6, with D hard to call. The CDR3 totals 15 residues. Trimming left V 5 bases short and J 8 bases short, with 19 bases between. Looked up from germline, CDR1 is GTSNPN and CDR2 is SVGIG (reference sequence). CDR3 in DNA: TGTGCCTGGGCCCCGAGGTCGAGAGGCGATTCACCCCTCCACTTT. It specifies CAWAPRSRGDSPLHF.

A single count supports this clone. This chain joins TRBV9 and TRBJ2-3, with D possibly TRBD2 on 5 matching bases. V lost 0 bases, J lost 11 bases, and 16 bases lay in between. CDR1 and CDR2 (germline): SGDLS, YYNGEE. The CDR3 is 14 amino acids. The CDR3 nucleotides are TGTGCCAGCAGCGTAGAGGATGCGGGCCGGCGGCAGTATTTT. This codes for CASSVEDAGRRQYF. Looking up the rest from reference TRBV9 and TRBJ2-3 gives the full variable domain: DSGVTQTPKHLITATGQRVTLRCSPRSGDLSVYWYQQSLDQGLQFLIQYYNGEERAKGNILERFSAQQFPDLHSELNLSSLELGDSALYFCASSVEDAGRRQYFGPGTRLTVL.

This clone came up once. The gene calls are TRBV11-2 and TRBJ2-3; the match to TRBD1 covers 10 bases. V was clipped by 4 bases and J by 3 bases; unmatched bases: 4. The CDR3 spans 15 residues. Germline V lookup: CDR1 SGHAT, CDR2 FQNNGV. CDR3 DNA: TGTGCCAGCAGCTACGGGACAGGGGAAACAGATACGCAGTATTTT. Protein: CASSYGTGETDTQYF. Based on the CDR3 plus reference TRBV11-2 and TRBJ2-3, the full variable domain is EAGVAQSPRYKIIEKRQSVAFWCNPISGHATLYWYQQILGQGPKLLIQFQNNGVVDDSQLPKDRFSAERLKGVDSTLKIQPAKLEDSAVYLCASSYGTGETDTQYFGPGTRLTVL.

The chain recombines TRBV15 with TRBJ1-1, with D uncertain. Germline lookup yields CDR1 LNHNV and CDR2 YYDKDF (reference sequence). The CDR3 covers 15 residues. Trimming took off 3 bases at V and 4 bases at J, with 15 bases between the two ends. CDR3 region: CATSSEAGGSTEAFF. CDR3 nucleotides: TGTGCCACCAGCAGCGAGGCTGGAGGAAGCACTGAAGCTTTCTTT.

The DNA of the CDR3 is TGCAGCGTTGATGCGAGCATGAACACTGAAGCTTTCTTT. Protein product: CSVDASMNTEAFF. The V gene is TRBV29-1, the J gene TRBJ1-1; D gene unclear. Germline CDR1 SQVTM, CDR2 ANQGSEA. The CDR3 runs to 13 residues. Trimming shortened V by 3 bases and J by 0 bases, and 8 bases separated the two germline ends. Combining the CDR3 with reference TRBV29-1 and TRBJ1-1 gives the whole variable domain SAVISQKPSRDICQRGTSLTIQCQVDSQVTMMFWYRQQPGQSLTLIATANQGSEATYESGFVIDKFPISRPNLTFSTLTVSNMSPEDSSIYLCSVDASMNTEAFFGQGTRLTVV.

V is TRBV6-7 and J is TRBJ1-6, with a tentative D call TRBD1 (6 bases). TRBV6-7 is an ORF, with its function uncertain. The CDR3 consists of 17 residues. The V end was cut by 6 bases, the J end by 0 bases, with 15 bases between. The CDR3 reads CASRLGQTSSYNSPLHF. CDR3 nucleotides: TGTGCCAGCAGGCTTGGACAGACGAGCTCCTATAATTCACCCCTCCACTTT.

CDR3 coding DNA: TGCAGCGTTGAAGAGTACCAGAACTCTGGAAACACCATATATTTT. This codes for CSVEEYQNSGNTIYF. V is TRBV29-1 and J is TRBJ1-3; D gene unclear. Germline CDR1 SQVTM, CDR2 ANQGSEA. This CDR3 has 15 residues. Trimming took off 0 bases at V and 0 bases at J, with 9 bases between the two ends.

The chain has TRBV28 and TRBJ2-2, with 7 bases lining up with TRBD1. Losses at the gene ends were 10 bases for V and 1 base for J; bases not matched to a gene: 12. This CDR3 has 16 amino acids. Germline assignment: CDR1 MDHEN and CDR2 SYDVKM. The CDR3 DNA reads TGTGCCACAAAGACACCCCGGGACAGGAACACCGGGGAGCTGTTTTTT. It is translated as CATKTPRDRNTGELFF.

The CDR3 reads CASTFAGDTGELFF. Written as DNA, the CDR3 is TGCGCCAGCACCTTCGCGGGGGACACCGGGGAGCTGTTTTTT. The chain uses TRBV5-1 and TRBJ2-2; 7 bases map to TRBD2. J gave up 3 bases and V 6 bases, and 5 bases lay outside the gene matches. Germline V gives CDR1 SGHRS, CDR2 YFSETQ. The CDR3 sequence is 14 residues long.

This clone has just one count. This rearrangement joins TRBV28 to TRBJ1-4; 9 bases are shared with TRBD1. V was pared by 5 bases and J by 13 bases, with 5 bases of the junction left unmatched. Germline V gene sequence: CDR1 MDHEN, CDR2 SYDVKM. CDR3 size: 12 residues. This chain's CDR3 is CASSPLTGGLFF. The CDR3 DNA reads TGTGCCAGCAGTCCCCTGACAGGGGGACTGTTTTTT. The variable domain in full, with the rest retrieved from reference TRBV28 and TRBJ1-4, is DVKVTQSSRYLVKRTGEKVFLECVQDMDHENMFWYRQDPGLGLRLIYFSYDVKMKEKGDIPEGYSVSREKKERFSLILESASTNQTSMYLCASSPLTGGLFFGSGTQLSVL.

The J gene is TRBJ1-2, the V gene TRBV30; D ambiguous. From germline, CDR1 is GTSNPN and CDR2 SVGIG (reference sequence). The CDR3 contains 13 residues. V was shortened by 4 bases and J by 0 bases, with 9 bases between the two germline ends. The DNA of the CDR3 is TGTGCCTGGATTCCTAGAACTAACTATGGCTACACCTTC. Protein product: CAWIPRTNYGYTF. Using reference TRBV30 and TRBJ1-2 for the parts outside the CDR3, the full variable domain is SQTIHQWPATLVQPVGSPLSLECTVEGTSNPNLYWYRQAAGRGLQLLFYSVGIGQISSEVPQNLSASRPQDRQFILSSKKLLLSDSGFYLCAWIPRTNYGYTFGSGTRLTVV.

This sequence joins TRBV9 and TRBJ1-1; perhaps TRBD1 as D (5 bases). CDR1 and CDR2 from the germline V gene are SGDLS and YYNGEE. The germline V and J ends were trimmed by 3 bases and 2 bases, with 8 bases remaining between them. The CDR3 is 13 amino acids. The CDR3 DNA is TGTGCCAGCAGCGCAGGACACAACACTGAAGCTTTCTTT. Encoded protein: CASSAGHNTEAFF. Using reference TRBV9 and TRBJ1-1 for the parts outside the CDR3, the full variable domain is DSGVTQTPKHLITATGQRVTLRCSPRSGDLSVYWYQQSLDQGLQFLIQYYNGEERAKGNILERFSAQQFPDLHSELNLSSLELGDSALYFCASSAGHNTEAFFGQGTRLTVV.

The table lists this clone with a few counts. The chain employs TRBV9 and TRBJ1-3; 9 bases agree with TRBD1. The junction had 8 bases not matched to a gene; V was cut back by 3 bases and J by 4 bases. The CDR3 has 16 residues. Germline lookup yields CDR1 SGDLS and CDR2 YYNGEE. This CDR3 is CASSGRTGAQGNTIYF. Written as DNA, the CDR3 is TGTGCCAGCAGCGGAAGGACAGGGGCGCAAGGAAACACCATATATTTT.

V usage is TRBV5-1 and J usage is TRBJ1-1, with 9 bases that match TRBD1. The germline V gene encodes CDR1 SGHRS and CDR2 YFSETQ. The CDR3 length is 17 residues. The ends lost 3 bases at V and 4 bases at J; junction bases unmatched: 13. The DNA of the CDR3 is TGCGCCAGCAGCTCGAGCTCCGGGACAGGGTTGGGCACTGAAGCTTTCTTT. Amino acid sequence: CASSSSSGTGLGTEAFF.